The next 30 T cell receptor beta chains were all read from a single sample in a study of early T cells in non-severe SARS-CoV-2 infection. TCRdb itself ran the 5' RACE reads through MiXCR, one entry per CDR3 protein. In the table there are around 70,000 distinct CDR3 sequences, more than 10% of which are singletons. Sequenced material: whole blood. These TCRs come from an adult who was a healthcare worker with PCR-confirmed SARS-CoV-2 infection or an uninfected control (not recorded which).

The chain links TRBV11-2 to TRBJ2-7; D is undetermined. Germline V gene lookup returns CDR1 SGHAT and CDR2 FQNNGV. Trimming cost V 3 bases and J 5 bases, with 8 bases left between them. The CDR3 has 12 residues. This CDR3 reads CASSFGPHEQYF. The CDR3 bases are TGTGCCAGCAGCTTTGGGCCGCACGAGCAGTACTTC.

This clonotype was detected many times. The chain couples TRBV20-1 to TRBJ2-1; TRBD2 agrees at 8 bases. The V segment lost 5 bases and the J segment 2 bases; nucleotides outside the gene matches: 8. The germline CDR1 and CDR2 sequences are DFQATT and SNEGSKA (reference sequence). The CDR3 runs 15 residues. CDR3 sequence reads: CSARVGGAPYNEQFF. CDR3 DNA: TGCAGTGCTCGTGTCGGGGGGGCCCCCTACAATGAGCAGTTCTTC.

This clonotype was seen only a few times. The genes are TRBV18 and TRBJ1-4; the match to TRBD1 covers 7 bases. CDR1 and CDR2 (germline): KGHSH, LQKENI. J was trimmed by 12 bases and V by 6 bases; bases with no gene match: 19. The length of the CDR3 is 16 residues. The CDR3 region is CASSNLGQVIFSELFF. CDR3 nucleotides: TGTGCCAGCTCTAACCTCGGACAGGTCATTTTCTCGGAACTGTTTTTT.

At least ten counts were recorded for this clonotype. The chain carries TRBV10-2 and TRBJ2-7; D uncertain. The CDR3 sequence is 12 residues long. Germline V gives CDR1 WSHSY, CDR2 SAAADI. V was trimmed by 2 bases and J by 6 bases, leaving 8 bases between them. The DNA for the CDR3 is TGCGCCAGCAGTGAGCTAGGCTCCGAGCAGTACTTC. This sequence encodes CASSELGSEQYF.

This clonotype was picked up a small number of times. The chain recombines TRBV7-8 with TRBJ2-3, with no clear D. The CDR3 spans 14 residues. Germline CDR1 and CDR2: SGHVS and FQNEAQ. Trimming pared 1 base from V and 2 bases from J, leaving 7 bases between. CDR3 coding DNA: TGTGCCAGCAGCTTAGGAGCTGACACAGATACGCAGTATTTT. Its translation is CASSLGADTDTQYF.

J is TRBJ2-7 and V is TRBV19; D gene uncertain. The V and J ends lost 7 bases and 4 bases respectively, with 8 bases between them. The CDR3 contains 11 residues. Germline V gene data show CDR1 as LNHDA and CDR2 as SQIVND (reference sequence). CDR3 bases: TGTGCCAGTACCGACCAATACGAGCAGTACTTC. Translated, it gives CASTDQYEQYF.

Concerning this clonotype: Being one base from a much bigger clone, this may be a read error. The CDR3 region has the DNA TGTGTCAGCAGCGGCACAGATACGCAGTATTTT. Translated, it gives CVSSGTDTQYF. V and J are TRBV7-9 and TRBJ2-3, with D unresolved. Germline V gives CDR1 SEHNR, CDR2 FQNEAQ (reference sequence). This CDR3 is 11 amino acids long.

This sequence joins TRBV29-1 and TRBJ2-7, with D possibly TRBD2 on 8 matching bases. Trimming took off 8 bases at V and 4 bases at J, with 18 bases between the two ends. This CDR3 is 13 amino acids long. Germline-derived CDR1 and CDR2 are SQVTM and ANQGSEA. Here the CDR3 reads CSPGRGPKYEQYF. The CDR3 nucleotides are TGCAGCCCCGGGAGGGGGCCTAAGTACGAGCAGTACTTC.

On this clonotype: One junction end disagrees with the germline gene, perhaps due to a read error. The chain combines TRBV2 with TRBJ2-3; a weak D match, TRBD1 (5 bases). CDR3 size: 13 residues. The germline V gene has CDR1 SNHLY and CDR2 FYNNEI. The CDR3 sequence is CASGDSSTDTQYF. The CDR3 nucleotides read TGTGCCAGCGGTGACAGTAGCACAGATACGCAGTATTTT. Based on the CDR3 plus reference TRBV2 and TRBJ2-3, the full variable domain is EPEVTQTPSHQVTQMGQEVILRCVPISNHLYFYWYRQILGQKVEFLVSFYNNEISEKSEIFDDQFSVERPDGSNFTLKIRSTKLEDSAMYFCASGDSSTDTQYFGPGTRLTVL.

The chain has TRBV28 and TRBJ1-1; no definite D call. Germline lookup yields CDR1 MDHEN and CDR2 SYDVKM. Trimming cost V 3 bases and J 6 bases, with 11 bases left between them. This CDR3 comprises 13 residues. This CDR3 reads CASSFDKGSEAFF. CDR3 coding DNA: TGTGCCAGCAGTTTTGACAAGGGTTCTGAAGCTTTCTTT.

The V and J genes are TRBV9 and TRBJ2-7; possibly TRBD2 for D (6 bases). The CDR3 length is 15 residues. The germline V and J ends were trimmed by 4 bases and 5 bases, with 19 bases remaining between them. CDR1 SGDLS and CDR2 YYNGEE come from the germline V gene. Here the CDR3 DNA reads TGTGCCAGCAGCCCACTGGGGGGTAGGGTCAACGAGCAGTACTTC. Its translation: CASSPLGGRVNEQYF.

This clonotype has more than one count but fewer than ten. The CDR3 DNA reads as TGTGCCAGCAGCCCCTACACGCGGTCGCCAGACTATGGCTACACCTTC. This gives the protein CASSPYTRSPDYGYTF. The V gene is TRBV5-6, the J gene TRBJ1-2, with D uncertain. The germline V gene encodes CDR1 SGHDT and CDR2 YYEEEE. This CDR3 region has 16 residues. V dropped 4 bases and J dropped 3 bases, with 19 bases sitting between them.

This clonotype was seen more than once but under ten times. The V gene is TRBV7-8, the J gene TRBJ2-2; D may be TRBD2 (5 bases). Germline V gene sequence: CDR1 SGHVS, CDR2 FQNEAQ. This CDR3 has 15 amino acids. The V end lost 3 bases, the J end lost 5 bases, and 13 bases lay between the germline ends. The CDR3 here is CASSFLSRGTGELFF. CDR3 DNA: TGTGCCAGCAGCTTCCTCTCTCGGGGAACCGGGGAGCTGTTTTTT.

This clonotype was seen only a few times. V is TRBV6-1 and J is TRBJ2-5, with D unclear. The CDR3 consists of 13 residues. The germline V and J ends were trimmed by 1 base and 9 bases, with 12 bases remaining between them. Germline V gives CDR1 MNHNS, CDR2 SASEGT. CDR3 DNA: TGTGCCAGCAGTGAAGAGGAAGTTTATTCCCAGTACTTC. It encodes CASSEEEVYSQYF.

This clonotype was seen ten or more times. The chain employs TRBV2 and TRBJ2-7; no reliable D call. This CDR3 is built from 10 residues. CDR1 and CDR2 from the germline V gene are SNHLY and FYNNEI. Between the trimmed V and J ends, which lost 7 bases and 4 bases, there was a span of 5 bases. The CDR3 nucleotides are TGTGCCAGCAAGGGTTACGAGCAGTACTTC. Translating gives CASKGYEQYF.

This clonotype was counted ten times or more. The chain couples TRBV2 to TRBJ1-3; 8 nucleotides align to TRBD1. The CDR3 loop spans 18 amino acids. The junction had 14 bases not matched to a gene; V was cut back by 3 bases and J by 4 bases. The germline V gene has CDR1 SNHLY and CDR2 FYNNEI. DNA of the CDR3: TGTGCCAGCAGTGATGGACAGGGTTGGAGACTAACAGGAAACACCATATATTTT. Protein: CASSDGQGWRLTGNTIYF.

This clonotype has at least ten counts. The chain combines TRBV30 with TRBJ1-1; 7 nucleotides line up with TRBD1. After removal of 4 bases from V and 3 bases from J, the junction contained 2 bases not matched to a gene. Germline V gives CDR1 GTSNPN, CDR2 SVGIG (reference sequence). This CDR3 region has 12 residues. This CDR3 reads CAWTGGDTEAFF. The CDR3 nucleotides read TGTGCCTGGACAGGGGGGGACACTGAAGCTTTCTTT.

The gene calls are TRBV7-9 and TRBJ2-3, with 11 bases fitting TRBD2. The CDR3 length is 16 residues. Trimming took 5 bases from V and 2 from J; bases not matched to a gene: 6. Germline V lookup: CDR1 SEHNR, CDR2 FQNEAQ (reference sequence). The CDR3 bases are TGTGCCAGCAGCCCTCTAGCGGGGGGCTTCACAGATACGCAGTATTTT. Amino acids: CASSPLAGGFTDTQYF.

The DNA of the CDR3 is TGTGCCAGCAGTGACGTGGGGGCTAATTGGAATGAGCAGTTCTTC. Encoded protein: CASSDVGANWNEQFF. This chain joins TRBV6-4 and TRBJ2-1; D is possibly TRBD1 (6 bases). The V gene lost 2 bases and the J gene lost 7 bases, with 15 bases spanning the gap. CDR1 is MRHNA and CDR2 is SNTAGT in the germline V gene. The CDR3 is 15 amino acids.

This rearrangement joins TRBV7-2 to TRBJ2-1; D remains unclear. V shed 5 bases and J shed 8 bases, with 13 bases lying between them. Germline V gene data show CDR1 as SGHTA and CDR2 as FQGNSA. The CDR3 has 13 amino acids. DNA for the CDR3: TGTGCCAGCAGCCCGTTAACCCCCCATGAGCAGTTCTTC. This gives the protein CASSPLTPHEQFF.

This clonotype turned up a few times. The chain is built from TRBV7-6 and TRBJ2-2; tentative D call: TRBD2 (5 bases). This CDR3 region has 12 residues. V was cut by 5 bases and J by 7 bases, with 8 bases left in between. In germline, CDR1 is SGHVS, CDR2 FNYEAQ. The CDR3 sequence is CASSLDFGELFF. CDR3 bases: TGTGCCAGCAGCCTGGACTTCGGGGAGCTGTTTTTT.

J is TRBJ2-3 and V is TRBV18, with no clear D. Germline CDR1 and CDR2: KGHSH and LQKENI. CDR3 length: 13 amino acids. Deletions cut 3 bases from V and 3 bases from J, with 7 bases between. In DNA, the CDR3 is TGTGCCAGCTCACCTGTCCCAACAGATACGCAGTATTTT. As protein: CASSPVPTDTQYF.

This clonotype has only a few counts. V usage is TRBV28 and J usage is TRBJ2-3, with TRBD1 matching 8 bases. The CDR3 length is 15 residues. From germline, CDR1 is MDHEN and CDR2 SYDVKM. V lost 6 bases to trimming and J lost 2 bases; unmatched junction nucleotides: 7. CDR3 nucleotide sequence: TGTGCCAGCAGCCCAGGACAGGGTTACACAGATACGCAGTATTTT. Protein product: CASSPGQGYTDTQYF.

This chain links TRBV3-1 with TRBJ1-5; a weak D match, TRBD1 (5 bases). Germline loops: CDR1 LGHDT, CDR2 YNNKEL (reference sequence). V was clipped by 1 base and J by 6 bases, with 7 bases between them. The CDR3 covers 13 residues. The CDR3 DNA reads TGTGCCAGCAGCCAAGGGGGCGGTCAGCCCCAGCATTTT. Residues: CASSQGGGQPQHF.

This clonotype was seen a handful of times. V is TRBV9 and J is TRBJ2-1; 11 bases are shared with TRBD1. The CDR3 length is 16 residues. CDR1 and CDR2 (germline): SGDLS, YYNGEE. Trimming took 4 bases from V and 7 from J; bases not matched to a gene: 10. The CDR3 bases are TGTGCCAGCAGCTCCCGTGGACAGGGGGCGCGGAATGAGCAGTTCTTC. It codes for CASSSRGQGARNEQFF.

This clonotype was detected only a few times. The chain joins TRBV3-1 to TRBJ2-7; TRBD1 is a possible D gene (6 bases). In germline, CDR1 is LGHDT, CDR2 YNNKEL (reference sequence). The V end lost 2 bases, the J end lost 3 bases, and 8 bases lay between the germline ends. CDR3 size: 13 residues. CDR3 DNA sequence: TGTGCCAGCAGCCAACAGGGGTTCTACGAGCAGTACTTC. Protein product: CASSQQGFYEQYF.

This clonotype occurred many times. Here the CDR3 DNA reads TGTGCCAGCAGCCCTAGACCGCCGGGATCGAGCTATGGCTACACCTTC. Protein: CASSPRPPGSSYGYTF. The chain is built from TRBV11-2 and TRBJ1-2; no clear D gene. The CDR3 has 16 residues. V shed 5 bases and J shed 4 bases, with 20 bases lying between them. CDR1 is SGHAT and CDR2 is FQNNGV in the germline V gene.

V usage is TRBV6-2 or TRBV6-3 and J usage is TRBJ2-3, with D uncertain. Germline loops: CDR1 MNHEY, CDR2 SVGEGT. This CDR3 is built from 13 residues. V shed 6 bases and J shed 0 bases, with 7 bases lying between them. CDR3 region: CASRKDSTDTQYF. For the CDR3, the DNA is TGTGCCAGCAGAAAGGACAGCACAGATACGCAGTATTTT.

This clonotype was picked up many times. J is TRBJ2-3 and V is TRBV20-1; possible D gene TRBD2, 7 bases. The CDR3 totals 15 residues. Germline loops: CDR1 DFQATT, CDR2 SNEGSKA (reference sequence). V was clipped by 0 bases and J by 0 bases, with 10 bases between them. The CDR3 here is CSARDGGLSTDTQYF. The CDR3 DNA reads TGCAGTGCTAGAGACGGGGGGCTTAGCACAGATACGCAGTATTTT.

The rearrangement uses TRBV10-3 and TRBJ2-3; 7 bases match TRBD2. The CDR3 is 13 residues long. Germline loops: CDR1 ENHRY, CDR2 SYGVKD. Trimming at V came to 2 bases and at J to 6 bases, leaving 2 bases not matched to a gene. The CDR3 DNA follows: TGTGCCATCAGTGAGGGGAGGGCGGATACGCAGTATTTT. Its protein is CAISEGRADTQYF.